A single sample is the source of the 31 T cell receptor beta chains below, sequenced in a study of CD8 T cells in ankylosing spondylitis. MiXCR, run by TCRdb on the 5' RACE reads, gives a single entry per CDR3 protein. The table records under 150,000 distinct CDR3 sequences, approximately 9.2% of them present only once. The sample taken for sequencing was synovial fluid, either unsorted or a sorted T cell fraction (not recorded which). These TCRs come from a male donor with ankylosing spondylitis.

This clonotype was found many times. V usage is TRBV9 and J usage is TRBJ1-4, with unresolved D. CDR3 length: 13 residues. Looked up from germline, CDR1 is SGDLS and CDR2 is YYNGEE. V dropped 2 bases and J dropped 3 bases, with 5 bases sitting between them. The CDR3 reads CASSVGPNEKLFF. The CDR3 coding sequence is TGTGCCAGCAGCGTTGGGCCTAATGAAAAACTGTTTTTT. Looking up the rest from reference TRBV9 and TRBJ1-4 gives the full variable domain: DSGVTQTPKHLITATGQRVTLRCSPRSGDLSVYWYQQSLDQGLQFLIQYYNGEERAKGNILERFSAQQFPDLHSELNLSSLELGDSALYFCASSVGPNEKLFFGSGTQLSVL.

This clonotype occurred many times. The rearrangement links TRBV6-2 or TRBV6-3 to TRBJ2-2; 9 positions agree with TRBD1. Germline CDR1 MNHEY, CDR2 SVGEGT. The CDR3 runs to 15 residues. V shed 7 bases, J shed 3 bases, and the junction held 6 bases outside the gene matches. The CDR3 sequence: CASTSGTGYTGELFF. CDR3 DNA: TGTGCCAGCACCTCCGGGACAGGGTACACCGGGGAGCTGTTTTTT.

The chain uses TRBV5-4 and TRBJ2-2; TRBD2 matches 7 bases. Germline assignment: CDR1 SGHNT and CDR2 YYREEE (reference sequence). The CDR3 sequence is 15 residues long. V was pared by 4 bases and J by 7 bases, with 10 bases of the junction left unmatched. The CDR3 coding sequence is TGTGCCAGCAGCCCCAGGGAGGGCTCGGACGGGGAGCTGTTTTTT. This sequence encodes CASSPREGSDGELFF.

The J gene is TRBJ1-2, the V gene TRBV7-9; TRBD1 aligns across 8 bases. The germline CDR1 and CDR2 sequences are SEHNR and FQNEAQ (reference sequence). The V gene end was trimmed by 5 bases and the J gene end by 4 bases; junction bases not matched to a gene: 12. CDR3 length equals 16 residues. The CDR3 loop reads CASSDRGSGLRYGYTF. The CDR3 bases are TGTGCCAGCAGCGACAGGGGTTCCGGCCTCCGCTATGGCTACACCTTC.

J is TRBJ2-5 and V is TRBV20-1; D not certain. Trimming cost V 3 bases and J 5 bases, with 13 bases left between them. CDR1 is DFQATT and CDR2 is SNEGSKA in the germline V gene (reference sequence). The CDR3 totals 13 residues. In DNA, the CDR3 is TGCAGTGCTAGGGTGTCCTTGGCGGAGACCCAGTACTTC. It translates to CSARVSLAETQYF.

This sequence joins TRBV25-1 and TRBJ2-2; D is unclear. CDR1 is MGHDK, CDR2 SYGVNS, per germline. V lost 10 bases and J 2 bases, leaving 23 bases between the germline ends. The CDR3 sequence is 17 residues long. The CDR3 region is CAMSPGLPGVNTGELFF. The CDR3 DNA reads as TGTGCCATGAGCCCCGGGCTCCCCGGAGTAAACACCGGGGAGCTGTTTTTT.

This clonotype was picked up many times. This chain links TRBV28 with TRBJ2-1; D gene unclear. This CDR3 contains 12 residues. Trimming pared 5 bases from V and 15 bases from J, leaving 17 bases between. The V gene's germline CDR1 is MDHEN and CDR2 SYDVKM. DNA for the CDR3: TGTGCCAGCAGTCCAAACAGTGAGGCCCCGTTCTTC. This codes for CASSPNSEAPFF.

The rearrangement links TRBV18 to TRBJ2-7; 11 bases match TRBD1. The CDR3 sequence is 15 residues long. J was trimmed by 6 bases and V by 3 bases; bases with no gene match: 7. The germline CDR1 and CDR2 sequences are KGHSH and LQKENI. The CDR3 reads CASSPLPGQGGEQYF. The CDR3 nucleotides read TGTGCCAGCTCACCCTTACCGGGACAGGGGGGCGAGCAGTACTTC.

The rearrangement links TRBV30 to TRBJ2-1; TRBD1 agrees at 7 bases. Germline CDR1 is GTSNPN and CDR2 is SVGIG (reference sequence). CDR3 size: 15 residues. Germline trimming cut 0 bases from V and 2 bases from J; bases unmatched to any gene: 4. CDR3: CAWSVPGGTYNEQFF. As DNA, the CDR3 is TGTGCCTGGAGTGTTCCAGGGGGTACCTACAATGAGCAGTTCTTC.

This clonotype turned up a few times. In DNA form, the CDR3 reads TGCGCCAGCAGCCCTGGACTAGCGGGCGGGTTTACAGATACGCAGTATTTT. Translated: CASSPGLAGGFTDTQYF. The V call is TRBV5-1, the J call TRBJ2-3, with TRBD2 identical over 11 bases. CDR1 is SGHRS, CDR2 YFSETQ, per germline. The CDR3 runs 17 residues. V shed 4 bases and J 3 bases; nucleotides not matched to a gene: 10.

This clonotype was seen many times. CDR3 bases: TGTGCCAGCAGTGATTGGACGGCCTATGGCTACACCTTC. Translated, it gives CASSDWTAYGYTF. This rearrangement joins TRBV2 to TRBJ1-2, with unresolved D. Germline V gene sequence: CDR1 SNHLY, CDR2 FYNNEI. V was shortened by 3 bases and J by 4 bases, with 9 bases between the two germline ends. This CDR3 region has 13 residues.

The rearrangement links TRBV28 to TRBJ1-2, with 7 bases identical to TRBD1. After removal of 2 bases from V and 4 bases from J, the junction contained 7 bases not matched to a gene. This CDR3 has 15 residues. Germline assignment: CDR1 MDHEN and CDR2 SYDVKM. The CDR3 nucleotides are TGTGCCAGCAGTTTACGTGGGACAGTGGGCTATGGCTACACCTTC. It codes for CASSLRGTVGYGYTF.

This clonotype occurred a few times. The DNA for the CDR3 is TGTGCCAGCAGTTACACTGTAGCCTACGAGCAGTACTTC. This gives the protein CASSYTVAYEQYF. V usage is TRBV28 and J usage is TRBJ2-7; D gene ambiguous. This CDR3 comprises 13 residues. The V end lost 4 bases, the J end lost 2 bases, and 9 bases lay between the germline ends. CDR1 and CDR2 from the germline V gene are MDHEN and SYDVKM.

This clonotype has at least ten counts. In nucleotides, the CDR3 is TGTGCCAGCAGCTTCTTTAATCAGCCCCAGCATTTT. Translated, it gives CASSFFNQPQHF. The chain has TRBV7-2 and TRBJ1-5; D ambiguous. The CDR3 has 12 amino acids. The germline V and J ends were trimmed by 3 bases and 4 bases, with 4 bases remaining between them. CDR1 is SGHTA and CDR2 is FQGNSA in the germline V gene.

V gene TRBV5-5 combines with J gene TRBJ1-2; D not resolved. Trimming removed 4 bases from V and 6 bases from J, with 19 bases in between. Germline V gene lookup returns CDR1 SGHKS and CDR2 YYEKEE (reference sequence). This CDR3 comprises 15 residues. CDR3 sequence: CASSPVGSSGNGYTF. Written as DNA, the CDR3 is TGTGCCAGCAGCCCGGTCGGCAGTTCGGGAAATGGCTACACCTTC.

The rearrangement joins TRBV20-1 to TRBJ2-3; no clear D gene. V gave up 5 bases and J gave up 0 bases, with 15 bases separating them. Germline V gives CDR1 DFQATT, CDR2 SNEGSKA (reference sequence). The CDR3 totals 15 residues. The CDR3 here is CSAQDGPPSTDTQYF. The CDR3 DNA reads TGCAGTGCTCAAGACGGACCCCCTAGCACAGATACGCAGTATTTT.

This clonotype showed up many times. J is TRBJ2-7 and V is TRBV18; D unresolved. CDR1 and CDR2 (germline): KGHSH, LQKENI. This CDR3 has 12 residues. V was clipped by 3 bases and J by 3 bases, with 6 bases between them. Here the CDR3 DNA reads TGTGCCAGCTCACCCACTTACTACGAGCAGTACTTC. This sequence encodes CASSPTYYEQYF.

This clonotype turned up a few times. This chain uses TRBV3-1 with TRBJ2-2; 8 nucleotides agree with TRBD1. This CDR3 has 15 residues. Looked up from germline, CDR1 is LGHDT and CDR2 is YNNKEL (reference sequence). Germline trimming cut 3 bases from V and 6 bases from J; bases unmatched to any gene: 6. The CDR3 loop is CASSHAGGISGELFF. As DNA, the CDR3 is TGTGCCAGCAGCCATGCAGGGGGCATCTCCGGGGAGCTGTTTTTT.

A few counts support this clonotype. The chain is built from TRBV10-3 and TRBJ2-5; D is possibly TRBD2 (7 bases). The CDR3 consists of 16 residues. The V end was cut by 3 bases, the J end by 4 bases, with 18 bases between. Germline V gene sequence: CDR1 ENHRY, CDR2 SYGVKD. CDR3 coding DNA: TGTGCCATCAGTGACCCTAGGGGGGGAGGCTCAGAGACCCAGTACTTC. Its protein is CAISDPRGGGSETQYF.

This clonotype was observed at least ten times. V usage is TRBV6-5 and J usage is TRBJ2-1, with D perhaps matching TRBD2 (5 bases). CDR1 MNHEY and CDR2 SVGAGI come from the germline V gene. Trimming removed 0 bases at V and 4 bases at J, with 7 bases between. This CDR3 has 14 residues. CDR3 nucleotides: TGTGCCAGCAGTTACTCGAGGGTATACAATGAGCAGTTCTTC. This sequence encodes CASSYSRVYNEQFF.

This clonotype was seen only a few times. This sequence joins TRBV7-2 and TRBJ2-1; unclear D gene. The CDR3 length is 14 residues. V lost 0 bases to trimming and J lost 2 bases, with 5 bases between them. CDR1 and CDR2 (germline): SGHTA, FQGNSA. The CDR3 here is CASSLAVAYNEQFF. DNA for the CDR3: TGTGCCAGCAGCTTAGCGGTCGCCTACAATGAGCAGTTCTTC.

This clonotype occurred many times. The chain uses TRBV6-6 and TRBJ1-5; D is unclear. The CDR3 sequence is 12 residues long. Trimming removed 6 bases at V and 5 bases at J, with 8 bases between. Germline lookup yields CDR1 MNHNY and CDR2 SVGAGI (reference sequence). Here the CDR3 reads CASSRLDQPQHF. In nucleotides, the CDR3 is TGTGCCAGCAGCCGTTTGGATCAGCCCCAGCATTTT.

This clonotype occurred many times. The genes are TRBV11-2 and TRBJ2-3; 12 nucleotides align to TRBD2. The CDR3 extends over 15 amino acids. In germline, CDR1 is SGHAT, CDR2 FQNNGV. J lost 10 bases, V lost 0 bases, and 5 bases had no gene match. The CDR3 protein is CASSLDPLAGGSQYF. The CDR3 bases are TGTGCCAGCAGCTTAGATCCACTAGCGGGGGGATCGCAGTATTTT.

Ten or more counts support this clonotype. This rearrangement joins TRBV20-1 to TRBJ2-1; D is unclear. CDR3 length: 15 amino acids. CDR1 and CDR2 (germline): DFQATT, SNEGSKA (reference sequence). V lost 4 bases and J lost 5, with 18 bases in between. The CDR3, as DNA: TGCAGTGCTAAGGATAGCCGACGGCCTGACAATGAGCAGTTCTTC. Protein product: CSAKDSRRPDNEQFF.

This clonotype was picked up many times. The chain uses TRBV10-3 and TRBJ1-1; D uncertain. Trimming stripped 2 bases from V and 3 bases from J, with 7 bases between. CDR3 length: 13 residues. In germline, CDR1 is ENHRY, CDR2 SYGVKD. The chain's CDR3 is CAISERMDTEAFF. In DNA form, the CDR3 reads TGTGCCATCAGTGAGAGGATGGACACTGAAGCTTTCTTT.

This clonotype has a count of ten or more. The V and J genes are TRBV27 and TRBJ1-1, with D hard to call. This CDR3 has 16 amino acids. The germline V and J ends were trimmed by 1 base and 1 base, with 13 bases remaining between them. Germline V CDR1 and CDR2: MNHEY, SMNVEV (reference sequence). This chain's CDR3 is CASSLFRRSTNTEAFF. The CDR3 DNA reads TGTGCCAGCAGTTTATTTCGGAGGTCCACGAACACTGAAGCTTTCTTT.

This clonotype has more than one count but fewer than ten. The rearrangement uses TRBV10-2 and TRBJ2-3; possible D gene TRBD1, 6 bases. CDR1 and CDR2 (germline): WSHSY, SAAADI. There are 13 residues in the CDR3. The V gene lost 6 bases and the J gene lost 2 bases, with 9 bases spanning the gap. CDR3: CASRRQDTDTQYF. In nucleotides, the CDR3 is TGCGCCAGCAGGAGACAGGACACAGATACGCAGTATTTT.

The chain employs TRBV6-5 and TRBJ2-5; D remains ambiguous. The CDR3 has 15 residues. CDR1 is MNHEY, CDR2 SVGAGI, per germline. Trimming left V 1 base short and J 2 bases short, with 11 bases between. Here the CDR3 DNA reads TGTGCCAGCAGTTACTTCGGTCGTGAGCAAGAGACCCAGTACTTC. It translates to CASSYFGREQETQYF.

This clonotype has at least ten counts. V gene TRBV10-3 combines with J gene TRBJ2-1; 10 nucleotides align to TRBD2. V dropped 4 bases and J dropped 0; count of bases not matched to a gene: 0. The CDR3 totals 15 residues. CDR1 and CDR2 from the germline V gene are ENHRY and SYGVKD. The CDR3, as DNA: TGTGCCATCAGTGGACTAGCGGGCTCCTACAATGAGCAGTTCTTC. It translates to CAISGLAGSYNEQFF.

This clonotype was observed at least ten times. The chain employs TRBV6-2 or TRBV6-3 and TRBJ2-7; 15 bases map to TRBD2. V lost 5 bases, J lost 4 bases, and 12 bases stayed unmatched. This CDR3 comprises 18 residues. Germline CDR1 MNHEY, CDR2 SVGEGT. The CDR3 DNA reads as TGTGCCAGCAGTGGTGGACTAGCGGGAGGGCCTTGGAGATACGAGCAGTACTTC. Amino acid sequence: CASSGGLAGGPWRYEQYF.

This clonotype was detected ten times or more. The rearrangement uses TRBV20-1 and TRBJ1-1; possible D gene TRBD1, 6 bases. V lost 5 bases and J 10 bases, leaving 17 bases between the germline ends. The CDR3 is made up of 12 amino acids. In germline, CDR1 is DFQATT, CDR2 SNEGSKA (reference sequence). The CDR3 nucleotides are TGCAGTGCTTCCCCAGGGGCAGAGGGAGCTTTCTTT. Its translation is CSASPGAEGAFF.